Below, 7 T cell receptor beta chains from the same sample are listed, as sequenced in a study of Graves' ophthalmopathy and Graves' hyperthyroidism. Amplified material comprised TCR beta CDR3 regions derived from RNA transcripts. First-round RT-PCR used HTBI primers; second-round multiplex PCR followed. TCRdb analysed the multiplex PCR reads with MiXCR anew, one entry per CDR3 protein. This table has under 350,000 distinct CDR3 sequences, 15% to 20% appearing once. The sequenced material came from peripheral blood. Source of these receptors: an adult man with Graves' ophthalmopathy.

This clonotype was picked up many times. The chain carries TRBV29-1 and TRBJ2-5; no definite D call. CDR3 length: 10 residues. V gave up 4 bases and J gave up 3 bases, with 3 bases separating them. Germline CDR1 is SQVTM and CDR2 is ANQGSEA. CDR3 residues: CSVGEETQYF. The CDR3, as DNA: TGCAGCGTTGGGGAAGAGACCCAGTACTTC. The variable domain in full, completed from reference TRBV29-1 and TRBJ2-5, reads SAVISQKPSRDICQRGTSLTIQCQVDSQVTMMFWYRQQPGQSLTLIATANQGSEATYESGFVIDKFPISRPNLTFSTLTVSNMSPEDSSIYLCSVGEETQYFGPGTRLLVL.

This chain connects TRBV12-3 or TRBV12-4 to TRBJ2-7; D possibly corresponds to TRBD1 (6 bases). Trimming shortened V by 5 bases and J by 5 bases, and 13 bases separated the two germline ends. The CDR3 is 13 residues long. The CDR3 bases are TGTGCCAGCAGTACCGGGGCAGGGGACGAGCAGTACTTC. Residues: CASSTGAGDEQYF.

This clonotype came up many times. The CDR3 loop is CASSPNREYEQYF. DNA for the CDR3: TGTGCCAGCAGCCCCAACCGGGAGTACGAGCAGTACTTC. This rearrangement joins TRBV4-2 to TRBJ2-7; D may be TRBD2 (6 bases). The CDR3 loop spans 13 amino acids. V was trimmed by 4 bases and J by 4 bases, leaving 11 bases between them. The germline V gene has CDR1 LGHNA and CDR2 YNFKEQ.

In this sample, this clonotype turned up many times. This chain's CDR3 is CSARDPLADSNQPQHF. The CDR3, as DNA: TGCAGTGCTAGAGATCCTCTGGCGGATAGCAATCAGCCCCAGCATTTT. The chain combines TRBV20-1 with TRBJ1-5; D is uncertain. The ends were cut back, 0 bases at V and 0 bases at J, with 12 bases in the middle. The germline gives CDR1 DFQATT, CDR2 SNEGSKA (reference sequence). This CDR3 has 16 amino acids.

This clonotype was counted ten times or more. This chain links TRBV6-1 with TRBJ1-1; no reliable D call. Trimming stripped 2 bases from V and 0 bases from J, with 7 bases between. This CDR3 spans 14 amino acids. The germline V gene has CDR1 MNHNS and CDR2 SASEGT. The CDR3 DNA sequence: TGTGCCAGCAGTGAATTAAGGGTGAACACTGAAGCTTTCTTT. It is translated as CASSELRVNTEAFF.

This clonotype was observed many times. This chain connects TRBV10-1 to TRBJ1-6; D is uncertain. The CDR3 has 14 residues. The V gene's germline CDR1 is WNHNN and CDR2 SYGVQD (reference sequence). Trimming cost V 0 bases and J 7 bases, with 7 bases left between them. The CDR3 bases are TGCGCCAGCAGTGAGTCGTACGGAAATTCACCCCTCCACTTT. It is translated as CASSESYGNSPLHF.

There are many counts of this clonotype. The rearrangement links TRBV20-1 to TRBJ2-7; D tentatively fits TRBD1 or TRBD2 (5 bases each). The CDR3 is 14 amino acids. CDR1 is DFQATT and CDR2 is SNEGSKA in the germline V gene (reference sequence). Trimming took 7 bases from V and 4 from J, leaving 20 bases between them. The CDR3 DNA follows: TGCAGTGGGATTGGGGACGGAGAGGGGTACGAGCAGTACTTC. Residues: CSGIGDGEGYEQYF.